One and the same sample provided the 24 T cell receptor beta chains below, sequenced in a study of T cells after yellow fever vaccination. In TCRdb, the 5' RACE reads were re-called with MiXCR into one record per CDR3 protein. The sample contains about 250,000 distinct CDR3 sequences, approximately 3.6% of which appear only once. Sample: PBMCs, taken 15 days after the yellow fever booster vaccination. The receptors shown here come from a young man who received the YFV17D yellow fever vaccine.

This rearrangement joins TRBV5-1 to TRBJ2-1; TRBD2 agrees at 9 bases. The CDR3 loop spans 16 amino acids. Germline lookup yields CDR1 SGHRS and CDR2 YFSETQ. Unmatched junction bases numbered 9, after V lost 4 bases and J lost 4 bases. CDR3 nucleotide sequence: TGCGCCAGCAGCCGGGAGGCTAGCGGGGTTTACAATGAGCAGTTCTTC. Protein sequence: CASSREASGVYNEQFF.

There are many counts of this clonotype. The V gene is TRBV7-3, the J gene TRBJ2-1, with TRBD2 as a possible D gene (5 bases). The CDR3 spans 16 residues. V was pared by 4 bases and J by 6 bases, with 19 bases between. The germline CDR1 and CDR2 sequences are SGHTA and FQGTGA. CDR3 bases: TGTGCCAGCAGCTACGTAGCTAATTCTGGAGGCAATGAGCAGTTCTTC. Amino acid sequence: CASSYVANSGGNEQFF.

This clonotype has ten or more counts. The rearrangement links TRBV6-1 to TRBJ2-3; unclear D gene. This CDR3 region has 17 residues. Germline assignment: CDR1 MNHNS and CDR2 SASEGT. V was cut by 3 bases and J by 4 bases, with 20 bases left in between. DNA for the CDR3: TGTGCCAGCAGTGACTCATTAATCCGAAGGGATTCAGATACGCAGTATTTT. Its translation is CASSDSLIRRDSDTQYF.

In its sample, this clonotype was seen many times. This chain uses TRBV2 with TRBJ2-1; no reliable D call. The CDR3 length is 13 residues. Germline V gives CDR1 SNHLY, CDR2 FYNNEI. V was shortened by 1 base and J by 6 bases, with 7 bases between the two germline ends. The CDR3 DNA follows: TGTGCCAGCAGTGAAGGACTTATCAATGAGCAGTTCTTC. It codes for CASSEGLINEQFF.

This clonotype was counted at least ten times. The germline gene is not matched at one end of the junction; a read error may be the cause. The V call is TRBV18, the J call TRBJ2-4, with D perhaps matching TRBD2 (5 bases). The germline gives CDR1 KGHSH, CDR2 LQKENI. The CDR3 has 14 amino acids. CDR3 protein: CASSPIEGMGRSFF. The CDR3, as DNA: TGTGCCAGCTCACCAATTGAGGGCATGGGGAGATCTTTCTTC.

This clonotype was picked up many times. This chain links TRBV28 with TRBJ2-7; 7 nucleotides agree with TRBD1. From germline, CDR1 is MDHEN and CDR2 SYDVKM. This CDR3 has 14 amino acids. V lost 9 bases to trimming and J lost 3 bases; unmatched junction nucleotides: 11. Here the CDR3 DNA reads TGTGCCAGTTCACCGGGACAGCTACTCTACGAGCAGTACGTC. This translates into CASSPGQLLYEQYV.

This clonotype was recorded many times. The chain employs TRBV5-1 and TRBJ2-7, with TRBD1 matching 9 bases. V lost 2 bases to trimming and J lost 1 base; unmatched junction nucleotides: 10. This CDR3 region has 17 residues. Germline V lookup: CDR1 SGHRS, CDR2 YFSETQ. CDR3: CASSFGPDGTGSYEQYV. In DNA form, the CDR3 reads TGCGCCAGCAGCTTTGGTCCAGACGGGACAGGGTCCTACGAGCAGTACGTC.

This clonotype was observed at least ten times. This sequence joins TRBV2 and TRBJ2-1, with 10 positions matching TRBD2. With V trimmed by 7 bases and J by 8 bases, 11 bases remained unmatched. The CDR3 is made up of 15 amino acids. Per germline, CDR1 SNHLY and CDR2 FYNNEI. This chain's CDR3 is CASTLRTSGQDEQFF. The DNA of the CDR3 is TGTGCCAGCACCCTACGGACTAGCGGTCAGGATGAGCAGTTCTTC.

This clonotype came up many times. CDR3 in amino acids: CASSLAPGDYEQYF. The CDR3 nucleotides read TGTGCCAGCAGCTTAGCCCCCGGGGACTACGAGCAGTACTTC. The rearrangement uses TRBV7-9 and TRBJ2-7, with a possible D match to TRBD2 (5 bases). This CDR3 contains 14 residues. Trimming cost V 0 bases and J 3 bases, with 9 bases left between them. Germline CDR1 is SEHNR and CDR2 is FQNEAQ (reference sequence).

There are many counts of this clonotype. The chain links TRBV30 to TRBJ2-7; D remains unclear. CDR1 is GTSNPN, CDR2 SVGIG, per germline (reference sequence). CDR3 size: 11 residues. Trimming removed 2 bases at V and 2 bases at J, with 4 bases between. The CDR3 nucleotides are TGTGCCTGGAGTAACGCCTACGAGCAGTACTTC. Amino acid sequence: CAWSNAYEQYF.

This clonotype was seen many times. The V and J genes are TRBV7-6 and TRBJ2-1, with 9 bases lining up with TRBD2. Germline V gene data show CDR1 as SGHVS and CDR2 as FNYEAQ. Trimming took 3 bases from V and 7 from J; bases not matched to a gene: 4. The CDR3 contains 14 residues. In nucleotides, the CDR3 is TGTGCCAGCAGCTTGGGGCGGGGGGGAAATGAGCAGTTCTTC. Translated: CASSLGRGGNEQFF.

This clonotype was detected ten times or more. J is TRBJ2-1 and V is TRBV27, with D unclear. CDR1 and CDR2 (germline): MNHEY, SMNVEV (reference sequence). The V and J ends lost 2 bases and 9 bases respectively, with 11 bases between them. The CDR3 runs to 13 residues. The CDR3 DNA follows: TGTGCCAGCAGTTTAAATTCGGGTACTGAGCAGTTCTTC. This encodes CASSLNSGTEQFF.

There are many counts of this clonotype. The CDR3 coding sequence is TGTGCCAGCGGGGGGGACGGACCTGAAGCTTTCTTT. This gives the protein CASGGDGPEAFF. This chain uses TRBV9 with TRBJ1-1, with D perhaps TRBD1 (5 bases). Germline V gene lookup returns CDR1 SGDLS and CDR2 YYNGEE. Trimming cost V 7 bases and J 6 bases, with 13 bases left between them. The CDR3 spans 12 residues.

This clonotype was counted at least ten times. This chain joins TRBV5-1 and TRBJ2-1; 8 nucleotides align to TRBD2. Trimming cost V 3 bases and J 0 bases; bases outside gene matches: 8. The CDR3 contains 17 residues. Germline CDR1 SGHRS, CDR2 YFSETQ. The DNA for the CDR3 is TGCGCCAGCAGCTGGGGGTTAGCGGGGAGCTCCTACAATGAGCAGTTCTTC. Protein sequence: CASSWGLAGSSYNEQFF. The whole variable domain, filled in from reference TRBV5-1 and TRBJ2-1, reads KAGVTQTPRYLIKTRGQQVTLSCSPISGHRSVSWYQQTPGQGLQFLFEYFSETQRNKGNFPGRFSGRQFSNSRSEMNVSTLELGDSALYLCASSWGLAGSSYNEQFFGPGTRLTVL.

This clonotype was seen repeatedly, ten times or more. The rearrangement uses TRBV9 and TRBJ1-2; no firm D call. This CDR3 spans 13 amino acids. The germline V gene encodes CDR1 SGDLS and CDR2 YYNGEE. Trimming left V 0 bases short and J 6 bases short, with 9 bases between. The CDR3 coding sequence is TGTGCCAGCAGCGTAGATTACGGGGATGGCTACACCTTC. Encoded protein: CASSVDYGDGYTF.

This clonotype was recorded at least ten times. This chain connects TRBV12-3 or TRBV12-4 to TRBJ2-3; the D gene is possibly TRBD1 (6 bases). The CDR3 length is 18 residues. V lost 2 bases and J 5 bases, leaving 23 bases between the germline ends. CDR3 bases: TGTGCCAGCAGTTTATTCCCCAACAGGGTCAACTTAAAAGATACGCAGTATTTT. It yields the protein CASSLFPNRVNLKDTQYF.

This clonotype was seen at least ten times. This chain links TRBV12-3 or TRBV12-4 with TRBJ2-2, with D perhaps matching TRBD1 (6 bases). Trimming cost V 7 bases and J 8 bases, with 14 bases left between them. The CDR3 spans 13 residues. In nucleotides, the CDR3 is TGTGCCAGCAACACACAGGGAACGGGGGAGCTGTTTTTT. Translating it yields CASNTQGTGELFF.

This clonotype was recorded at least ten times. J is TRBJ1-6 and V is TRBV4-1; a possible D gene is TRBD1 (5 bases). The germline V gene encodes CDR1 MGHRA and CDR2 YSYEKL. Trimming left V 3 bases short and J 6 bases short, with 24 bases between. The length of the CDR3 is 19 residues. The CDR3 loop reads CASSHQTRGPRFRNSPLHF. The CDR3 DNA reads as TGCGCCAGCAGCCACCAAACGCGGGGACCAAGGTTTCGTAATTCACCCCTCCACTTT.

Points on this clonotype: A single base separates this from a much larger clone, so it may be a read error. V and J are TRBV11-2 and TRBJ2-7; TRBD1 agrees at 10 bases. Germline assignment: CDR1 SGHAT and CDR2 FQNNGV. V shed 5 bases, J shed 3 bases, and the junction held 10 bases outside the gene matches. This CDR3 is built from 16 residues. The CDR3 nucleotides are TGTGCCAGCAGCCTGCTACCGGGACAGGGGATCTACGAGCAGTACTTC. Amino acids: CASSLLPGQGIYEQYF.

This clonotype came up many times. This chain connects TRBV10-3 to TRBJ1-6, with a tentative D call TRBD1 (5 bases). The V end lost 8 bases, the J end lost 7 bases, and 12 bases lay between the germline ends. The CDR3 runs to 13 residues. Per germline, CDR1 ENHRY and CDR2 SYGVKD. The CDR3 region is CAIGRDANSPLHF. In DNA, the CDR3 is TGTGCCATCGGCAGGGATGCGAATTCACCCCTCCACTTT.

This clonotype was detected many times. The chain uses TRBV7-9 and TRBJ1-4; tentatively, D is TRBD1 (6 bases). Germline values: CDR1 SEHNR, CDR2 FQNEAQ (reference sequence). The V end lost 4 bases, the J end lost 7 bases, and 16 bases lay between the germline ends. CDR3 length: 15 residues. The CDR3 loop is CASSWSGVRGEKLFF. The CDR3 DNA sequence: TGTGCCAGCAGCTGGTCAGGGGTGAGGGGTGAAAAACTGTTTTTT. Complete variable domain (other parts from reference TRBV7-9 and TRBJ1-4): DTGVSQNPRHKITKRGQNVTFRCDPISEHNRLYWYRQTLGQGPEFLTYFQNEAQLEKSRLLSDRFSAERPKGSFSTLEIQRTEQGDSAMYLCASSWSGVRGEKLFFGSGTQLSVL.

The sample holds many counts of this clonotype. The chain is built from TRBV5-1 and TRBJ2-5; TRBD2 might be the D (6 bases). This CDR3 has 18 amino acids. Germline lookup yields CDR1 SGHRS and CDR2 YFSETQ. Trimming stripped 0 bases from V and 4 bases from J, with 22 bases between. For the CDR3, the DNA is TGCGCCAGCAGCTTGGCCACGGGACTCCAGAGGCTGGGAGAGACCCAGTACTTC. Protein: CASSLATGLQRLGETQYF. Looking up the rest from reference TRBV5-1 and TRBJ2-5 gives the full variable domain: KAGVTQTPRYLIKTRGQQVTLSCSPISGHRSVSWYQQTPGQGLQFLFEYFSETQRNKGNFPGRFSGRQFSNSRSEMNVSTLELGDSALYLCASSLATGLQRLGETQYFGPGTRLLVL.

In this sample, this clonotype turned up many times. The chain is built from TRBV6-2 or TRBV6-3 and TRBJ2-1; D is uncertain. The CDR3 sequence is 13 residues long. Trimming pared 7 bases from V and 6 bases from J, leaving 13 bases between. Germline V gene data show CDR1 as MNHEY and CDR2 as SVGEGT. The CDR3 nucleotides are TGTGCCAGCACGCCATGGGGTCGCAATGAGCAGTTCTTC. Translated: CASTPWGRNEQFF.

This clonotype came up many times. The chain is built from TRBV5-5 and TRBJ2-7; TRBD1 agrees at 11 bases. Losses at the gene ends were 5 bases for V and 2 bases for J; bases not matched to a gene: 9. Germline V gene sequence: CDR1 SGHKS, CDR2 YYEKEE (reference sequence). The CDR3 loop spans 16 amino acids. CDR3 protein: CASSSLPGQGAYEQYF. The CDR3 nucleotides are TGTGCCAGCAGTTCCCTTCCGGGACAGGGGGCCTACGAGCAGTACTTC.